This TCR beta chain is from a study of T cell responses to AZD1222 COVID-19 vaccine. Turning to this clone: Its antigen remains unidentified.

Study-wide findings and caveats: Donors were largely white British and mainly female; clonal diversity was possibly underestimated. Nearly half of spike-specific TCRs reportedly go after variant regions that carry no mutations. Sampling that yielded the repertoires occurred only after the peak T cell response. Baseline testing showed seropositivity in only a handful of AZD1222 recipients.

The data were produced by immunoSEQ multiplex PCR, yet TCRdb's version contains in-frame clones alone and is incomplete. Here the sample spans 90,000 to 120,000 clones, about 92% being singletons. In germline, CDR1 is KGHSH, CDR2 LQKENI. Trimming shortened V by 6 bases and J by 6 bases, and 12 bases separated the two germline ends. There are 13 residues in the CDR3. Here the sequenced sample was peripheral blood, taken 28 days after the second AZD1222 dose. This TCR derives from an adult who received the AZD1222 COVID-19 vaccine. This chain connects TRBV18 to TRBJ1-5; D might be TRBD1 (5 bases). CDR3 in amino acids: CASSPGGTQPQHF. Here the CDR3 DNA reads TGTGCCAGCTCTCCGGGGGGGACTCAGCCCCAGCATTTT.